The present TCR beta chain was sequenced within a study of CD4 and CD8 cells across lung adenocarcinoma regions. The patients had localized lung adenocarcinoma, a non-small cell subtype. TCRdb reanalysed the PCR reads using MiXCR and keeps one entry per CDR3 protein. The data show some 4,100 distinct CDR3 sequences, with roughly 51% seen just once and around 24% held by the top ten. This clonotype is large (0.1 to 1%) by share. The CDR3 extends over 13 amino acids. CDR1 and CDR2 from the germline V gene are WNHNN and SYGVQD (reference sequence). Sequencing was carried out using CD4+ T cells from the margin of a lung tumor. V is TRBV10-1 and J is TRBJ2-1, with D perhaps TRBD2 (6 bases). The J call is doubtful: the DNA matches TRBJ2-7 better. The TCR originated in a female donor with lung adenocarcinoma. The CD4 and CD8 labels of this study may be unreliable. The CDR3 sequence: CASSWDSTYEQYF. CDR3 in DNA: TGCGCCAGCAGTTGGGACTCCACCTACGAGCAGTACTTC.